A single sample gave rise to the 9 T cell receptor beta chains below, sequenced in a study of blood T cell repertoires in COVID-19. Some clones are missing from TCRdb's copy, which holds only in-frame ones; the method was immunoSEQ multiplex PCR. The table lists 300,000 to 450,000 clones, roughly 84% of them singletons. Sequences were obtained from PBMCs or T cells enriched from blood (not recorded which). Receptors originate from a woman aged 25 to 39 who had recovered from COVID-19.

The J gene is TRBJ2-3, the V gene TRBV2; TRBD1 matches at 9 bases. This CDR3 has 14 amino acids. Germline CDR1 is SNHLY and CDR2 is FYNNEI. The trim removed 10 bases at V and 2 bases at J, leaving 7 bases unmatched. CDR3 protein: CATLRDRATDTQYF. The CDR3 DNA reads TGTGCCACCCTCCGGGACAGGGCCACAGATACGCAGTATTTT.

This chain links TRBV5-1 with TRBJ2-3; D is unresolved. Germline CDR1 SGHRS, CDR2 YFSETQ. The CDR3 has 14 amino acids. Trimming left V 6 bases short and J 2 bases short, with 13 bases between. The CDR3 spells CASTTSNPTDTQYF. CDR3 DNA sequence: TGCGCCAGCACCACGTCTAATCCCACAGATACGCAGTATTTT.

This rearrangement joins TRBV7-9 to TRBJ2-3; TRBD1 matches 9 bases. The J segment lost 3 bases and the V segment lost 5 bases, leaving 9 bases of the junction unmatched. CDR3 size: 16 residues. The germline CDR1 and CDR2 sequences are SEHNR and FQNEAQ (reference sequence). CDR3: CASSHYRGQGTDTQYF. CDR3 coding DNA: TGTGCCAGCAGCCACTACCGTGGACAGGGGACAGATACGCAGTATTTT.

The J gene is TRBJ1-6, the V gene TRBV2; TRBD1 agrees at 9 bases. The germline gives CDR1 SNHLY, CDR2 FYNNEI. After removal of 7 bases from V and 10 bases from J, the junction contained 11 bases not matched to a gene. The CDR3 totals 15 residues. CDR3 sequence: CASTSRDRVESPLHF. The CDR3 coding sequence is TGTGCCAGCACCTCCCGGGACAGGGTCGAATCACCCCTCCACTTT. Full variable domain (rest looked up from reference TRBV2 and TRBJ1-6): EPEVTQTPSHQVTQMGQEVILRCVPISNHLYFYWYRQILGQKVEFLVSFYNNEISEKSEIFDDQFSVERPDGSNFTLKIRSTKLEDSAMYFCASTSRDRVESPLHFGNGTRLTVT.

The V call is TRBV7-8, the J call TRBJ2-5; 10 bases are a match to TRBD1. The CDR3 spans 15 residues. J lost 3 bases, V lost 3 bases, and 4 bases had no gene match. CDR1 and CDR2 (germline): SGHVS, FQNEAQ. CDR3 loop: CASSFWTGGEETQYF. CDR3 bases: TGTGCCAGCAGCTTCTGGACAGGGGGTGAAGAGACCCAGTACTTC. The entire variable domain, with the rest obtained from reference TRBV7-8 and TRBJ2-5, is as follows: GAGVSQSPRYKVAKRGQDVALRCDPISGHVSLFWYQQALGQGPEFLTYFQNEAQLDKSGLPSDRFFAERPEGSVSTLKIQRTQQEDSAVYLCASSFWTGGEETQYFGPGTRLLVL.

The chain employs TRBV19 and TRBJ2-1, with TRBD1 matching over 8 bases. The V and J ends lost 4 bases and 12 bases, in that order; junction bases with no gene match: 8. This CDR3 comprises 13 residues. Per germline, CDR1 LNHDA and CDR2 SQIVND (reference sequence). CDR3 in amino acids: CASSTKQGGLQFF. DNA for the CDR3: TGTGCCAGTAGTACCAAACAGGGGGGACTGCAGTTCTTC.

This chain's CDR3 is CAWEGGEKLFF. For the CDR3, the DNA is TGTGCCTGGGAGGGGGGGGAAAAACTGTTTTTT. The chain has TRBV30 and TRBJ1-4; D possibly corresponds to TRBD1 (6 bases). V lost 5 bases, J lost 8 bases, and 9 bases lay in between. This CDR3 has 11 residues. The germline gives CDR1 GTSNPN, CDR2 SVGIG (reference sequence).

The chain's CDR3 is CASSLAWAGQETQYF. The CDR3 nucleotides are TGTGCCAGCAGCTTAGCATGGGCGGGGCAAGAGACCCAGTACTTC. The rearrangement links TRBV7-2 to TRBJ2-5, with D maybe TRBD2 (6 bases). This CDR3 comprises 15 residues. Germline V lookup: CDR1 SGHTA, CDR2 FQGNSA. V lost 0 bases and J lost 2, with 10 bases in between.

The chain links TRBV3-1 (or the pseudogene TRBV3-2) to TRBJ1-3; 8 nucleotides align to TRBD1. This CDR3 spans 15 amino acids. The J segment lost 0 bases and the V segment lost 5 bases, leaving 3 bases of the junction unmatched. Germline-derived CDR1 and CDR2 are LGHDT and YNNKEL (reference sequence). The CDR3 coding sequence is TGTGCCAGCAGCTTCAGGGGGCTCTCTGGAAACACCATATATTTT. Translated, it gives CASSFRGLSGNTIYF.